What follows describes a single T cell receptor (beta chain). Its antigen is not known. It was template switching that added a universal primer site, and there were unique molecular identifiers on the cDNA. TCRdb fed the 5' RACE reads into MiXCR, producing one record per CDR3 protein. The sample contains approximately 210,000 distinct CDR3 sequences, approximately 9% of which appear only once. These data come from a study of identical twins. Study-wide findings and caveats: Donors were not followed over many years; analysis was cross-sectional. Beta out-of-frame sequences showed weaker excess twin sharing. Excess low generation probability was seen in twin-shared out-of-frame alpha sequences.

V lost 5 bases, J lost 2 bases, and 18 bases lay in between. Germline loops: CDR1 SGHTA, CDR2 FQGNSA. The CDR3 contains 16 residues. The V call is TRBV7-2, the J call TRBJ2-5; possibly TRBD1 for D (7 bases). This receptor was obtained from a woman aged 18 to 35 in good health. Sequenced: memory (CD45RO+) T cells sorted from blood. CDR3 residues: CASSLSPGGGQETQYF. In nucleotides, the CDR3 is TGTGCCAGCAGCCTCAGCCCAGGGGGAGGACAAGAGACCCAGTACTTC.